This TCR beta chain was recorded in a study of long-term antiretroviral therapy in people with HIV. This CDR3 comprises 16 residues. Trimming took off 4 bases at V and 10 bases at J, with 25 bases between the two ends. Germline loops: CDR1 SEHNR, CDR2 FQNEAQ (reference sequence). Assay version v3.0 of immunoSEQ was used, and it was run at survey level. This table comes from immunoSEQ multiplex PCR, and its TCRdb copy is limited to in-frame clones, with some not included. The table records roughly 30,000 clones, about 94% of them present only once. The sequencing used unsorted PBMCs, collected roughly 6.5 years after starting antiretroviral therapy. The chain is built from TRBV7-9 and TRBJ1-2; D gene uncertain. This sequence was found in a woman aged 40 to 50 with HIV. The CDR3 DNA reads as TGTGCCAGCAGCTCAGCGCAGCCCTTAGGTATAGATGACTACACCTTC. Protein: CASSSAQPLGIDDYTF.